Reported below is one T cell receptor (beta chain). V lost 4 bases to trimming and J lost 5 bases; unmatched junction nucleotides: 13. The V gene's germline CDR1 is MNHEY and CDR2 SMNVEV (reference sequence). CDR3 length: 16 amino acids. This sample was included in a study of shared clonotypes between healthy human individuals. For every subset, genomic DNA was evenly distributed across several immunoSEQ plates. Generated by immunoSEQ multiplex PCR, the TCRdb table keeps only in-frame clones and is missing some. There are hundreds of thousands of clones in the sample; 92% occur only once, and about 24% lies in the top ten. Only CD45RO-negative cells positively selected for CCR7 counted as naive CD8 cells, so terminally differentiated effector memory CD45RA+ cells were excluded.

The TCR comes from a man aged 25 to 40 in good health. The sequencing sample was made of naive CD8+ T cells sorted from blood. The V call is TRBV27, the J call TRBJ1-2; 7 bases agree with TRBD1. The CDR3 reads CASSSDRAGGFYGYTF. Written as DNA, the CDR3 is TGTGCCAGCAGTTCCGATCGGGCAGGGGGGTTTTATGGCTACACCTTC.